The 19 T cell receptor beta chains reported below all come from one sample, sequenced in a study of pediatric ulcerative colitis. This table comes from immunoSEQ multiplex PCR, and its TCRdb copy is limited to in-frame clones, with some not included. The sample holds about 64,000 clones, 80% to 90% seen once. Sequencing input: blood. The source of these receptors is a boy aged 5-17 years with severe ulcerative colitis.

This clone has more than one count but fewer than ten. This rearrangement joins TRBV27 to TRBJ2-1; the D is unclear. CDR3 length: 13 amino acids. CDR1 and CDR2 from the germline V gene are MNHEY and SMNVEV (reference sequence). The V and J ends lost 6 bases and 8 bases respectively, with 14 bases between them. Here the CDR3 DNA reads TGTGCCAGCAGCTCTCCCATGGGCTATGAGCAGTTCTTC. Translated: CASSSPMGYEQFF.

CDR3 DNA sequence: TGCGCCAGCAGCCCCGGGGGGGGACAGCACAATCAGCCCCAGCATTTT. Translation gives CASSPGGGQHNQPQHF. The chain is built from TRBV5-1 and TRBJ1-5; 7 nucleotides agree with TRBD1. The CDR3 contains 16 residues. V gave up 4 bases and J gave up 3 bases; unmatched junction bases: 10. Germline-derived CDR1 and CDR2 are SGHRS and YFSETQ.

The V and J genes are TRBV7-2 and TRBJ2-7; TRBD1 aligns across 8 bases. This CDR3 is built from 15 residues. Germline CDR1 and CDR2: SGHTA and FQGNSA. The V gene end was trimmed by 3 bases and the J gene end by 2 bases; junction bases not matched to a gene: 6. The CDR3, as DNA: TGTGCCAGCAGCTTGGGTGCAGGGGGCCCCTACGAGCAGTACTTC. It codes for CASSLGAGGPYEQYF.

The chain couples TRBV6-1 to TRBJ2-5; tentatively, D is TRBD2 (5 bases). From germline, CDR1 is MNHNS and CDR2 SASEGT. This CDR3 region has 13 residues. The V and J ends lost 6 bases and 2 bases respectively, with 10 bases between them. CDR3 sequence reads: CASSRDYQETQYF. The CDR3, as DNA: TGTGCCAGCAGCCGGGATTATCAAGAGACCCAGTACTTC.

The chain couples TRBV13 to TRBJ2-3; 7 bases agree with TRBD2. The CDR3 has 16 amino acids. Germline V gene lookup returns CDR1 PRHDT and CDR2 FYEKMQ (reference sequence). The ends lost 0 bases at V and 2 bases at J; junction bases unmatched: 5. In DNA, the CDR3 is TGTGCCAGCAGCTTAGGAGGGCGGGAGTACACAGATACGCAGTATTTT. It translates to CASSLGGREYTDTQYF.

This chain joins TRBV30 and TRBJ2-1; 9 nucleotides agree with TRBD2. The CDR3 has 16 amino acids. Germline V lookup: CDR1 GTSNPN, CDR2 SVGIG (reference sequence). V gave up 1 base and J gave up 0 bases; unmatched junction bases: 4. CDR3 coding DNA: TGTGCCTGGAGTGGCGGGAGGGCGAGCTCCTACAATGAGCAGTTCTTC. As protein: CAWSGGRASSYNEQFF.

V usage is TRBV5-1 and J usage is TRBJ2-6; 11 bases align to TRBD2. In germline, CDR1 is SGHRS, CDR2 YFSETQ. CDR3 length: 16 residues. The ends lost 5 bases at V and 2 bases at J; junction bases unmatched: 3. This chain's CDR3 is CASSSLAGAGANVLTF. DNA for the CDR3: TGCGCCAGCAGTTCACTAGCGGGAGCTGGGGCCAACGTCCTGACTTTC.

CDR3 sequence reads: CASSIFGTGVYNEQFF. DNA of the CDR3: TGTGCCAGCAGCATCTTTGGGACAGGGGTATACAATGAGCAGTTCTTC. J is TRBJ2-1 and V is TRBV7-3; 10 bases are a match to TRBD1. The CDR3 totals 16 residues. Losses at the gene ends were 5 bases for V and 4 bases for J; bases not matched to a gene: 8. Germline V gene sequence: CDR1 SGHTA, CDR2 FQGTGA.

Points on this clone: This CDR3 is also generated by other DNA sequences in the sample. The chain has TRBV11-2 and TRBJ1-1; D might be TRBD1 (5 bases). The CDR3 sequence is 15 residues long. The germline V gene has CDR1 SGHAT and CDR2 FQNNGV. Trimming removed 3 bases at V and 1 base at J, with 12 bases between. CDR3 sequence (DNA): TGTGCCAGCAGCTTTGGCGGGGGAAAGAACACTGAAGCTTTCTTT. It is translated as CASSFGGGKNTEAFF.

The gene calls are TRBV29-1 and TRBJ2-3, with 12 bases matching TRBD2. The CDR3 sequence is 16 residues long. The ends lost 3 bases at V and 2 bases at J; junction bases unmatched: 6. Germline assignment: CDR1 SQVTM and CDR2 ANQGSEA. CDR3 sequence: CSVDRTSGIATDTQYF. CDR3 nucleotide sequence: TGCAGCGTTGACCGGACTAGCGGGATAGCCACAGATACGCAGTATTTT.

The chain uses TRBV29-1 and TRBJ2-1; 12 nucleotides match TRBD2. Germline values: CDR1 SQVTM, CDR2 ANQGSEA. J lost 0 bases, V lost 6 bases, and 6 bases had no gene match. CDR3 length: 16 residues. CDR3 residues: CSVLAGGVSSYNEQFF. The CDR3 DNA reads TGCAGCGTACTAGCGGGGGGTGTTAGCTCCTACAATGAGCAGTTCTTC.

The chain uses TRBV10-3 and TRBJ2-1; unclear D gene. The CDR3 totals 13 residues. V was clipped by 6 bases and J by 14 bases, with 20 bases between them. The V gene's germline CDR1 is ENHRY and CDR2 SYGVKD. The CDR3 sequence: CAISDPPGGSEFF. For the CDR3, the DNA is TGTGCCATCAGCGACCCGCCCGGTGGGTCAGAGTTCTTC.

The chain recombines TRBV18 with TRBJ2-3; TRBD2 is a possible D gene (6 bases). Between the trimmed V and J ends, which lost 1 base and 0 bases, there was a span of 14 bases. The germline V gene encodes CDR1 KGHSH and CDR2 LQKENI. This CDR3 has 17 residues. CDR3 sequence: CASSPRRGKTSTDTQYF. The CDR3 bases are TGTGCCAGCTCACCACGGCGCGGGAAGACTAGCACAGATACGCAGTATTTT.

The chain's CDR3 is CASSGGGTSGSPPGELFF. CDR3 bases: TGTGCCAGCAGCGGAGGGGGGACTAGCGGGAGCCCCCCCGGGGAGCTGTTTTTT. The chain couples TRBV9 to TRBJ2-2; 14 nucleotides line up with TRBD2. V lost 3 bases and J lost 6; bases outside the gene matches: 10. The length of the CDR3 is 18 residues. In germline, CDR1 is SGDLS, CDR2 YYNGEE.

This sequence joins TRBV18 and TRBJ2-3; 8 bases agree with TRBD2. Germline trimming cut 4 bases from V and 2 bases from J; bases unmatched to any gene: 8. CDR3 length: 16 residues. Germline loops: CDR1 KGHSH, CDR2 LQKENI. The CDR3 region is CASSRTPGLDTDTQYF. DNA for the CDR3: TGTGCCAGCTCACGAACACCGGGACTAGACACAGATACGCAGTATTTT.

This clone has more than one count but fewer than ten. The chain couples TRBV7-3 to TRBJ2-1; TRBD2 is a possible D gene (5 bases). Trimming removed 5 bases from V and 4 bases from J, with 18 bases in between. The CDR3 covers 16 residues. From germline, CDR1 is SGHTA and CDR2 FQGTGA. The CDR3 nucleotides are TGTGCCAGCAGCCCGGCGGCCTCCACTAGTTACAATGAGCAGTTCTTC. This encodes CASSPAASTSYNEQFF.

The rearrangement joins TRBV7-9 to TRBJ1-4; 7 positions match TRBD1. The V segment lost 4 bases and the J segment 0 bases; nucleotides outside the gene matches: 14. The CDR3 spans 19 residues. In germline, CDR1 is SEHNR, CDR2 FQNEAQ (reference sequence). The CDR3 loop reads CASSYPNRGGPATNEKLFF. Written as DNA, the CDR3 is TGTGCCAGCAGCTATCCGAACAGGGGTGGCCCCGCAACTAATGAAAAACTGTTTTTT.

CDR3: CASSLSWSLSHSPLHF. In nucleotides, the CDR3 is TGTGCCAGCAGCTTAAGCTGGTCTTTATCTCATTCACCCCTCCACTTT. The chain recombines TRBV7-2 with TRBJ1-6; D is unresolved. The germline gives CDR1 SGHTA, CDR2 FQGNSA. The ends were cut back, 2 bases at V and 8 bases at J, with 16 bases in the middle. CDR3 size: 16 residues. The complete variable domain, with remaining parts taken from reference TRBV7-2 and TRBJ1-6, reads GAGVSQSPSNKVTEKGKDVELRCDPISGHTALYWYRQSLGQGLEFLIYFQGNSAPDKSGLPSDRFSAERTGGSVSTLTIQRTQQEDSAVYLCASSLSWSLSHSPLHFGNGTRLTVT.

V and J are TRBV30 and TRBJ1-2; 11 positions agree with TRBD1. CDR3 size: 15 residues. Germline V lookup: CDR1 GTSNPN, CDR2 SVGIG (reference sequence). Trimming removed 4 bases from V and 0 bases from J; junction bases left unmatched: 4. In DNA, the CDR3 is TGTGCCTGGAATTCGGGACAGGGGGCTAACTATGGCTACACCTTC. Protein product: CAWNSGQGANYGYTF.